This record covers a single T cell receptor beta chain. Only in-frame clones appear in the TCRdb table, and some are missing; sequencing was by immunoSEQ multiplex PCR. Among a few hundred thousand clones listed, roughly four fifths were seen once. The record originates from a study of blood T cell repertoires in COVID-19. V shed 4 bases, J shed 1 base, and the junction held 6 bases outside the gene matches. Germline assignment: CDR1 MDHEN and CDR2 SYDVKM. This CDR3 is built from 16 residues. The source material was peripheral blood. This sequence joins TRBV28 and TRBJ1-3, with 8 bases identical to TRBD1. The clonotype originates from a young woman with acute or convalescent COVID-19. The DNA for the CDR3 is TGTGCCAGCAGTTCCGCCGGGACAGGTTCTGGAAACACCATATATTTT. Encoded protein: CASSSAGTGSGNTIYF.